Sequencing of this TCR beta chain was carried out in a study of T cell changes during pregnancy in multiple sclerosis. TCRdb's copy holds only in-frame clones and misses some; the assay was immunoSEQ multiplex PCR. This repertoire shows 70,000 to 80,000 clones, around 90% found once; its top ten account for approximately 4%. Germline V gene sequence: CDR1 SGHTA, CDR2 FQGNSA. There are 17 residues in the CDR3. V gave up 1 base and J gave up 6 bases, with 16 bases separating them. The TCR was taken from a female donor in good health, enrolled as a control in a pregnancy study. This chain connects TRBV7-2 to TRBJ1-6; perhaps TRBD1 as D (6 bases). This specimen consisted of peripheral blood, obtained after pregnancy. The CDR3 DNA reads as TGTGCCAGCAGCTTAGGGGGGGGGCAGTCCGGTAATTCACCCCTCCACTTT. Translating it yields CASSLGGGQSGNSPLHF.